This record looks at one T cell receptor beta chain sequence and its context. As yet, its antigen is unknown. The data are from a study of cytomegalovirus exposure and HLA in healthy donors. Unrecorded immune exposures were likely, despite nominal health at sampling. The PCR ran on 60 Vbeta and 13 Jbeta primers. Original analysis: Later analysis identified 80 million to 85 million unique TCR beta chains, about 10 million shared. TCRdb keeps only in-frame clones here, not all; method: immunoSEQ multiplex PCR. D and trimming were read from the DNA, whereas the V and J calls and clone size are those reported in that table. The sample includes around 150,000 clones, around 80% seen only once; the top ten take approximately 15%. Regarding the study as a whole: Sequencing artifact likely explains a cluster of highly shared sequence variants.

The sequenced material came from PBMCs. This TCR was sampled from a woman between 40 and 55 years old in good health and CMV-seronegative.

CDR3 in DNA: TGTGCCAGCAGCTTAGCGGCGGAAGGAAATTTTTACGAGCAGTACTTC. Translating gives CASSLAAEGNFYEQYF. This chain uses TRBV7-6 with TRBJ2-7; D not resolved. The CDR3 loop spans 16 amino acids. Trimming cost V 0 bases and J 4 bases, with 16 bases left between them. The germline gives CDR1 SGHVS, CDR2 FNYEAQ.